This is a list of T cell receptor beta chains from one sample in a study of beta chain features in type 1 diabetes. Data came from immunoSEQ multiplex PCR; TCRdb stores just in-frame clones and leaves some out. The table lists under 500,000 clones, about 29% of them singletons. Input material: naive CD4+ T cells from blood. The receptors were gathered from a man younger than 35 in good health. Each CDR3 is given with its conserved first and last residue. The D gene is left open where the match is weak. Clone size is not always given. Where it is, it says once, few, many or a class for expanded clones.

clone_size j_call cdr3_length d_call v_call cdr3_aa cdr3_nt
NA TRBJ2-1 15 TRBD2 TRBV18 CASSRGTSKWNEQFF TGTGCCAGTTCGAGGGGGACTAGCAAATGGAATGAGCAGTTCTTC
NA TRBJ2-5 15 NA TRBV7-2 CASSLSTNGWETQYF TGTGCCAGCAGCTTAAGTACTAATGGTTGGGAGACCCAGTACTTC
NA TRBJ2-7 14 TRBD2 TRBV5-1 CASSGTSGSYEQYF TGCGCCAGCAGCGGGACTAGCGGGTCCTACGAGCAGTACTTC
NA TRBJ2-1 16 TRBD2 TRBV29-1 CSVKLRLADSYNEQFF TGCAGCGTTAAGTTAAGACTAGCGGACTCCTACAATGAGCAGTTCTTC
few TRBJ1-1 15 NA TRBV13 CASSLDVGMNTEAFF TGTGCCAGCAGCTTAGATGTGGGCATGAACACTGAAGCTTTCTTT
few TRBJ1-1 11 NA TRBV7-6 CASGGETEAFF TGTGCCAGCGGCGGGGAGACTGAAGCTTTCTTT
few TRBJ1-2 15 TRBD1 TRBV4-1 CASSQVGQGFYGYTF TGCGCCAGCAGCCAAGTCGGACAGGGTTTCTATGGCTACACCTTC
NA TRBJ2-5 16 TRBD2 TRBV30 CAWKTGGLREGGTQYF TGTGCCTGGAAGACCGGTGGTTTGCGGGAGGGAGGGACCCAGTACTTC
few TRBJ2-7 17 TRBD2 TRBV7-9 CASRPSGTSGRAYEQYF TGTGCCAGCAGACCTTCCGGGACTAGCGGGAGAGCCTACGAGCAGTACTTC
few TRBJ1-5 14 NA TRBV18 CASSPERERQPQHF TGTGCCAGCTCACCTGAGAGGGAGCGGCAGCCCCAGCATTTT
NA TRBJ2-3 12 NA TRBV14 CASSLHGATQYF TGTGCCAGCAGCCTCCATGGTGCTACGCAGTATTTT
once TRBJ1-4 17 TRBD1 TRBV11-2 CASSSPPRDRFNEKLFF TGTGCCAGCAGCTCGCCCCCCAGGGACAGATTTAATGAAAAACTGTTTTTT
NA TRBJ1-3 14 NA TRBV30 CAWSVGNSGNTIYF TGTGCCTGGAGTGTCGGGAACTCTGGAAACACCATATATTTT
few TRBJ2-1 14 TRBD1 TRBV25-1 CASSDWDRHNEQFF TGTGCCAGCAGTGATTGGGACAGGCACAATGAGCAGTTCTTC
once TRBJ1-1 12 NA TRBV30 CACQDPRTEAFF TGTGCCTGCCAAGACCCTAGGACTGAAGCTTTCTTT
NA TRBJ1-4 13 TRBD1 TRBV7-9 CASSLVGQGKLFF TGTGCCAGCAGCTTAGTGGGACAGGGTAAACTGTTTTTT
few TRBJ2-5 14 TRBD1 TRBV29-1 CSALRQGGQETQYF TGCAGCGCCCTAAGACAGGGTGGGCAAGAGACCCAGTACTTC
NA TRBJ2-2 15 NA TRBV4-3 CASSQGTKNTGELFF TGCGCCAGCAGCCAGGGGACAAAGAACACCGGGGAGCTGTTTTTT
NA TRBJ1-1 14 NA TRBV2 CASSERTENTEAFF TGTGCCAGCTCTGAGAGGACGGAGAACACTGAAGCTTTCTTT
NA TRBJ2-1 13 TRBD2 TRBV29-1 CSVAGGAANEQFF TGCAGCGTAGCGGGGGGTGCGGCCAATGAGCAGTTCTTC
NA TRBJ2-5 14 NA TRBV9 CASSVRAFQETQYF TGTGCCAGCAGCGTACGGGCCTTCCAAGAGACCCAGTACTTC
NA TRBJ2-5 14 NA TRBV30 CAWSTMTPQETQYF TGTGCCTGGAGTACAATGACCCCCCAAGAGACCCAGTACTTC